The 2 T cell receptor beta chains reported below all come from one sample, sequenced in a study of CD8 T cells in ankylosing spondylitis. Study results and caveats: Ankylosing spondylitis blood seemed to carry a telltale TCR beta motif made of seven or eight highly homologous variants.

These receptors lack a known antigen. MiXCR was run by TCRdb on the 5' RACE reads, yielding one entry per CDR3 protein. The sample yields some 220,000 distinct CDR3 sequences, about 7% seen once. The sequenced material came from blood, either unsorted or a sorted T cell fraction (not recorded which). The receptors come from a male donor with ankylosing spondylitis.

At least ten counts were recorded for this clonotype. In DNA, the CDR3 is TGCAGCGCTACTCCGGACAGAAACAATGAGCAGTTCTTC. Residues: CSATPDRNNEQFF. V is TRBV29-1 and J is TRBJ2-1; tentatively, D is TRBD1 (6 bases). The CDR3 contains 13 residues. Germline-derived CDR1 and CDR2 are SQVTM and ANQGSEA. The V end was cut by 7 bases, the J end by 5 bases, with 15 bases between.

This clonotype was recorded many times. This chain connects TRBV5-1 to TRBJ2-2; 7 bases are a match to TRBD1. V shed 4 bases and J 4 bases; nucleotides not matched to a gene: 7. Per germline, CDR1 SGHRS and CDR2 YFSETQ. The CDR3 consists of 15 residues. CDR3 nucleotides: TGCGCCAGCAGCCCCGCACAGGGGCGCACCGGGGAGCTGTTTTTT. It encodes CASSPAQGRTGELFF.